Below are 22 T cell receptor beta chains sequenced from a single sample in a study of T cell responses to AZD1222 COVID-19 vaccine. The table came from immunoSEQ multiplex PCR; TCRdb's copy has only in-frame clones and leaves some out. Of 150,000 to 160,000 clones listed, 85% to 90% are singletons. Sequenced here: peripheral blood, sampled 28 days after the second AZD1222 dose. Receptors originate from an adult who received the AZD1222 COVID-19 vaccine.

This clone was observed a single time. The V call is TRBV28, the J call TRBJ2-5; D is uncertain. Trimming cost V 4 bases and J 0 bases, with 9 bases left between them. The CDR3 has 14 amino acids. Germline assignment: CDR1 MDHEN and CDR2 SYDVKM. The CDR3 loop is CASSWTEYQETQYF. The CDR3 coding sequence is TGTGCCAGCAGTTGGACGGAGTACCAAGAGACCCAGTACTTC. Variable domain in full (rest from reference TRBV28 and TRBJ2-5): DVKVTQSSRYLVKRTGEKVFLECVQDMDHENMFWYRQDPGLGLRLIYFSYDVKMKEKGDIPEGYSVSREKKERFSLILESASTNQTSMYLCASSWTEYQETQYFGPGTRLLVL.

This chain links TRBV28 with TRBJ1-6, with a weak D call TRBD1 (5 bases). Trimming took off 8 bases at V and 10 bases at J, with 21 bases between the two ends. Per germline, CDR1 MDHEN and CDR2 SYDVKM. The CDR3 runs 15 residues. The CDR3 loop reads CASYLTTGGRSPLHF. The CDR3 DNA reads as TGTGCCAGCTACTTGACAACGGGGGGGAGGTCACCCCTCCACTTT. The variable domain in full, completed from reference TRBV28 and TRBJ1-6, reads DVKVTQSSRYLVKRTGEKVFLECVQDMDHENMFWYRQDPGLGLRLIYFSYDVKMKEKGDIPEGYSVSREKKERFSLILESASTNQTSMYLCASYLTTGGRSPLHFGNGTRLTVT.

For the CDR3, the DNA is TGTGCCAGCAGGCCCCAAGGGACAGCAAACACTGAAGCTTTCTTT. Amino acid sequence: CASRPQGTANTEAFF. V is TRBV6-6 and J is TRBJ1-1; 7 bases line up with TRBD1. Germline values: CDR1 MNHNY, CDR2 SVGAGI (reference sequence). V was clipped by 6 bases and J by 2 bases; unmatched bases: 9. The CDR3 extends over 15 amino acids.

The J gene is TRBJ2-1, the V gene TRBV3-1 (or the pseudogene TRBV3-2); 9 nucleotides match TRBD2. With V trimmed by 6 bases and J by 1 base, 13 bases remained unmatched. Germline loops: CDR1 LGHDT, CDR2 YNNKEL (reference sequence). There are 18 residues in the CDR3. Here the CDR3 reads CASRRVFSGSGSYNEQFF. The DNA of the CDR3 is TGTGCCAGCAGACGAGTCTTTAGCGGGAGTGGGTCCTACAATGAGCAGTTCTTC.

The chain couples TRBV7-9 to TRBJ2-3; 10 positions match TRBD2. The V gene's germline CDR1 is SEHNR and CDR2 FQNEAQ (reference sequence). Trimming at V came to 1 base and at J to 0 bases, leaving 4 bases not matched to a gene. This CDR3 has 17 amino acids. The CDR3 here is CASSLGFSGRSTDTQYF. The CDR3 DNA reads as TGTGCCAGCAGCTTAGGATTTAGCGGGAGGAGCACAGATACGCAGTATTTT.

The chain employs TRBV28 and TRBJ1-2; no firm D call. Per germline, CDR1 MDHEN and CDR2 SYDVKM. Trimming removed 5 bases at V and 3 bases at J, with 16 bases between. The CDR3 loop spans 15 amino acids. CDR3 coding DNA: TGTGCCAGCAGTCGCACACAGTTCTATTACTATGGCTACACCTTC. This encodes CASSRTQFYYYGYTF.

V and J are TRBV28 and TRBJ1-2; unclear D gene. V was clipped by 5 bases and J by 3 bases, with 4 bases between them. The CDR3 runs to 11 residues. Looked up from germline, CDR1 is MDHEN and CDR2 is SYDVKM. CDR3 nucleotides: TGTGCCAGCAGTACAGACTATGGCTACACCTTC. Amino acids: CASSTDYGYTF.

V and J are TRBV7-2 and TRBJ1-1; a possible D gene is TRBD1 (6 bases). Between the trimmed V and J ends, which lost 5 bases and 4 bases, there was a span of 11 bases. The CDR3 consists of 13 residues. Germline V gene sequence: CDR1 SGHTA, CDR2 FQGNSA. The CDR3 is CASSRGGLTEAFF. In DNA, the CDR3 is TGTGCCAGCAGCCGCGGGGGGCTCACTGAAGCTTTCTTT.

The V and J genes are TRBV9 and TRBJ2-3; the match to TRBD2 covers 9 bases. Per germline, CDR1 SGDLS and CDR2 YYNGEE. Trimming took 0 bases from V and 6 from J; bases not matched to a gene: 11. The CDR3 is 17 amino acids. DNA for the CDR3: TGTGCCAGCAGCGTAGACCTAGCGGGAACATTAAGGGATACGCAGTATTTT. It encodes CASSVDLAGTLRDTQYF.

V usage is TRBV9 and J usage is TRBJ2-1; 10 bases are shared with TRBD2. The CDR3 spans 17 residues. Germline V CDR1 and CDR2: SGDLS, YYNGEE. The V gene end was trimmed by 2 bases and the J gene end by 3 bases; junction bases not matched to a gene: 8. The DNA for the CDR3 is TGTGCCAGCAGCGTTACTAGCGGGATTAGGGTCTACAATGAGCAGTTCTTC. Amino acids: CASSVTSGIRVYNEQFF.

V usage is TRBV28 and J usage is TRBJ1-3; possibly TRBD1 for D (5 bases). This CDR3 is 16 amino acids long. V lost 4 bases, J lost 0 bases, and 13 bases lay in between. CDR1 and CDR2 (germline): MDHEN, SYDVKM. The CDR3 region has the DNA TGTGCCAGCAGTTCACCGACAGCTAGCTCTGGAAACACCATATATTTT. Translating it yields CASSSPTASSGNTIYF.

The V gene is TRBV28, the J gene TRBJ2-7; D ambiguous. The germline V and J ends were trimmed by 2 bases and 2 bases, with 10 bases remaining between them. The germline V gene encodes CDR1 MDHEN and CDR2 SYDVKM. The CDR3 has 14 amino acids. The CDR3 sequence: CASSLEWSTYEQYF. In nucleotides, the CDR3 is TGTGCCAGCAGTTTAGAGTGGAGCACCTACGAGCAGTACTTC.

The chain joins TRBV10-3 to TRBJ2-1, with 14 bases aligning to TRBD2. The CDR3 extends over 18 amino acids. In germline, CDR1 is ENHRY, CDR2 SYGVKD. V shed 6 bases, J shed 1 base, and the junction held 8 bases outside the gene matches. CDR3 DNA: TGTGCCATCAGGATGGGGACTAGCGGGAGTCCGTCCTACAATGAGCAGTTCTTC. Translation gives CAIRMGTSGSPSYNEQFF.

V and J are TRBV27 and TRBJ2-7; maybe TRBD2 (7 bases). The CDR3 length is 19 residues. With 5 bases removed from V and 2 bases from J, the gap between germline ends came to 28 bases. The V gene's germline CDR1 is MNHEY and CDR2 SMNVEV (reference sequence). CDR3 amino acids: CASSIRKGRGRPSTYEQYF. CDR3 nucleotides: TGTGCCAGCAGTATCCGGAAGGGGCGGGGGCGCCCCTCCACCTACGAGCAGTACTTC.

The chain couples TRBV27 to TRBJ2-2, with 11 nucleotides matching TRBD2. Per germline, CDR1 MNHEY and CDR2 SMNVEV (reference sequence). V was clipped by 4 bases and J by 6 bases; unmatched bases: 7. CDR3 size: 16 residues. DNA for the CDR3: TGTGCCAGCAGTTACTCCTCACTAGCGGGAGCCGGGGAGCTGTTTTTT. This encodes CASSYSSLAGAGELFF.

This clone was found once. The rearrangement links TRBV25-1 to TRBJ2-7, with a weak D call TRBD2 (6 bases). The CDR3 is made up of 16 amino acids. The V end lost 3 bases, the J end lost 0 bases, and 15 bases lay between the germline ends. Germline V CDR1 and CDR2: MGHDK, SYGVNS. The CDR3, as DNA: TGTGCCAGCAGTGATCGGCAACGGGGGAACTCCTACGAGCAGTACTTC. Translation gives CASSDRQRGNSYEQYF.

This chain joins TRBV2 and TRBJ1-2; D is undetermined. CDR1 and CDR2 (germline): SNHLY, FYNNEI. The length of the CDR3 is 13 residues. The V and J ends lost 5 bases and 5 bases respectively, with 12 bases between them. The CDR3 DNA reads TGTGCCAGCAGTACTATCTCAGTATATGGCTACACCTTC. Residues: CASSTISVYGYTF. Filled out from reference TRBV2 and TRBJ1-2, the complete variable domain reads EPEVTQTPSHQVTQMGQEVILRCVPISNHLYFYWYRQILGQKVEFLVSFYNNEISEKSEIFDDQFSVERPDGSNFTLKIRSTKLEDSAMYFCASSTISVYGYTFGSGTRLTVV.

The chain is built from TRBV5-4 and TRBJ2-5; perhaps TRBD2 as D (5 bases). This CDR3 region has 15 residues. Germline CDR1 is SGHNT and CDR2 is YYREEE (reference sequence). V lost 2 bases to trimming and J lost 5 bases, with 16 bases between them. In nucleotides, the CDR3 is TGTGCCAGCAGCTTTGACGCCGGGGTGGTGGAGACCCAGTACTTC. Amino acids: CASSFDAGVVETQYF.

This sequence joins TRBV9 and TRBJ2-1; 8 bases map to TRBD2. The CDR3 length is 17 residues. Germline assignment: CDR1 SGDLS and CDR2 YYNGEE. The ends lost 4 bases at V and 8 bases at J; junction bases unmatched: 17. The CDR3 coding sequence is TGTGCCAGCAGCCGTAGGGGGAGCGGGAGAAATCGGGATGAGCAGTTCTTC. Amino acid sequence: CASSRRGSGRNRDEQFF.

This clone was picked up one time. V usage is TRBV20-1 and J usage is TRBJ2-5; D perhaps matches TRBD2 (6 bases). The CDR3 totals 11 residues. The germline V gene has CDR1 DFQATT and CDR2 SNEGSKA (reference sequence). The V gene lost 5 bases and the J gene lost 5 bases, with 9 bases spanning the gap. The CDR3 sequence is CSAWRAETQYF. For the CDR3, the DNA is TGCAGTGCTTGGAGGGCGGAGACCCAGTACTTC.

This chain connects TRBV25-1 to TRBJ2-3; D unclear. Germline CDR1 is MGHDK and CDR2 is SYGVNS. Trimming took off 6 bases at V and 6 bases at J, with 7 bases between the two ends. There are 11 residues in the CDR3. CDR3 DNA sequence: TGTGCCAGCAGCCTAAAGGATACGCAGTATTTT. Translation gives CASSLKDTQYF.

The chain couples TRBV28 to TRBJ2-1; no clear D. CDR3 length equals 14 residues. Germline V CDR1 and CDR2: MDHEN, SYDVKM. Trimming took off 7 bases at V and 9 bases at J, with 19 bases between the two ends. The CDR3 DNA follows: TGTGCCAGCAAGCCGGACCTTACAAGGACTGAGCAGTTCTTC. Its protein product is CASKPDLTRTEQFF.